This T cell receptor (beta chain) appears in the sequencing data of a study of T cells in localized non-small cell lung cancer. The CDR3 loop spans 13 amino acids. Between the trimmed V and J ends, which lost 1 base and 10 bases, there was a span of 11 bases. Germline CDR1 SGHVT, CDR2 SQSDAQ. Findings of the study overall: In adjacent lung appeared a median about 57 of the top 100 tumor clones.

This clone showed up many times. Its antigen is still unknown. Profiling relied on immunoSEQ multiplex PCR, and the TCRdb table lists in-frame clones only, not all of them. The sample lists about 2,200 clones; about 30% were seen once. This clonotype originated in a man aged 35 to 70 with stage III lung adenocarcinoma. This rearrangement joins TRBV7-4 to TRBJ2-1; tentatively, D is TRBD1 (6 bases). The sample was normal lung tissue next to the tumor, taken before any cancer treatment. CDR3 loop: CASSLVGGIEQFF. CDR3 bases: TGTGCCAGCAGCTTAGTAGGGGGAATAGAGCAGTTCTTC.